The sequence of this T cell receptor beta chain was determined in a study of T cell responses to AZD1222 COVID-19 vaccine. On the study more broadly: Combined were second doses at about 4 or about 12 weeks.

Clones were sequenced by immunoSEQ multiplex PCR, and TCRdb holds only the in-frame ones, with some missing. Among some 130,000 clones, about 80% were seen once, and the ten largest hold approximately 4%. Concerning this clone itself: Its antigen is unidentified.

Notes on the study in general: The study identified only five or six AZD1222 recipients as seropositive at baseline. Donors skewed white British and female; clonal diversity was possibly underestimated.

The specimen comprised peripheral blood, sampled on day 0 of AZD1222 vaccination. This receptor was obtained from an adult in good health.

Here the CDR3 DNA reads TGTGCCTGGAGTGTAGGACCGAACACTGAAGCTTTCTTT. Its translation: CAWSVGPNTEAFF. The J gene is TRBJ1-1, the V gene TRBV30, with D unclear. V lost 0 bases and J lost 1, with 6 bases in between. The V gene's germline CDR1 is GTSNPN and CDR2 SVGIG (reference sequence). The length of the CDR3 is 13 residues.